What follows are 2 T cell receptor beta chains derived from one specimen sequenced in a study of blood T cell repertoires in COVID-19. Assay: immunoSEQ multiplex PCR; the TCRdb copy retains only in-frame clones and omits some. The table records more than 100,000 clones, over 75% of them present only once. Material for sequencing was peripheral blood. These receptors were obtained from a woman aged 55 to 70 with acute or convalescent COVID-19.

V is TRBV19 and J is TRBJ2-7, with D possibly being TRBD2 (6 bases). The CDR3 sequence is 14 residues long. V was clipped by 5 bases and J by 2 bases, with 13 bases between them. The germline gives CDR1 LNHDA, CDR2 SQIVND (reference sequence). As DNA, the CDR3 is TGTGCCAGTAGTTTGACTAGTGAAACCTACGAGCAGTACTTC. Amino acid sequence: CASSLTSETYEQYF.

The rearrangement joins TRBV27 to TRBJ1-1; possibly TRBD1 for D (5 bases). CDR1 is MNHEY, CDR2 SMNVEV, per germline (reference sequence). Trimming left V 5 bases short and J 4 bases short, with 8 bases between. This CDR3 comprises 12 residues. The CDR3 loop is CASSAGGTEAFF. CDR3 DNA sequence: TGTGCCAGCAGTGCCGGGGGCACTGAAGCTTTCTTT.